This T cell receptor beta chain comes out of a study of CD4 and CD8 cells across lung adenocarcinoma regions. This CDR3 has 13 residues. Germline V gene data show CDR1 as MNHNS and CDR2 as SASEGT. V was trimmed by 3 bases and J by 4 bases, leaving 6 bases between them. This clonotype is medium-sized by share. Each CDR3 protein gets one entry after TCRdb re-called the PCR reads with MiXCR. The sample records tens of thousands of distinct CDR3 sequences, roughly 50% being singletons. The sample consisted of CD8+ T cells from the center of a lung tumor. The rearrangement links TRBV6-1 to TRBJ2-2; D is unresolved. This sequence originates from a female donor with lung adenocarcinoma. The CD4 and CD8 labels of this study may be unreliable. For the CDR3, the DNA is TGTGCCAGCAGTGATAGGGCCACCGGGGAGCTGTTTTTT. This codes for CASSDRATGELFF.